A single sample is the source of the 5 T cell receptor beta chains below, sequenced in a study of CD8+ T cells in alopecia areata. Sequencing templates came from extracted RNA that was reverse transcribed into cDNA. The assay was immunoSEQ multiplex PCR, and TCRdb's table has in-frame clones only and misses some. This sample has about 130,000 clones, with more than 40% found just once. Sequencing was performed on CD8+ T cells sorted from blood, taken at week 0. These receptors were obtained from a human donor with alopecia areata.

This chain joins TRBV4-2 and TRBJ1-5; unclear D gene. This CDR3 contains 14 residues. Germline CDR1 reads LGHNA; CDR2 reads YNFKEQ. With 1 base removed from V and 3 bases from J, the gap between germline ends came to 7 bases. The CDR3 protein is CASSQGTDNQPQHF. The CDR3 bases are TGTGCCAGCAGCCAAGGGACCGACAATCAGCCCCAGCATTTT.

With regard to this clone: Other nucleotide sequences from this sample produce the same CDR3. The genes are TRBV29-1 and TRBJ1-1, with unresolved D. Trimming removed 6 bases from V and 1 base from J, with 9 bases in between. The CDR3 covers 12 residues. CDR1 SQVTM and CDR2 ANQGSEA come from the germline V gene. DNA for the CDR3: TGCAGCGTCAGAACAGAGAACACTGAAGCTTTCTTT. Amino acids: CSVRTENTEAFF.

The CDR3 region has the DNA TGTGCCAGCAGCTTAGGAGGGACAACCTATGGCTACACCTTC. Translated, it gives CASSLGGTTYGYTF. This chain uses TRBV7-9 with TRBJ1-2; TRBD1 might be the D (6 bases). Germline assignment: CDR1 SEHNR and CDR2 FQNEAQ (reference sequence). V lost 1 base, J lost 4 bases, and 10 bases lay in between. CDR3 length equals 14 residues.

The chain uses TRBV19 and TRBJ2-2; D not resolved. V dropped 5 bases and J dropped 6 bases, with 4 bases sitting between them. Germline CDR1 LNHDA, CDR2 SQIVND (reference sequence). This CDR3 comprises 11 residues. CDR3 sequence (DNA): TGTGCCAGTAGTTACCCCGGGGAGCTGTTTTTT. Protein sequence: CASSYPGELFF.

CDR3 DNA sequence: TGCGCCAGCAGCCGCCTAACAGGGGGGAGTAATTCACCCCTCCACTTT. It is translated as CASSRLTGGSNSPLHF. The chain carries TRBV4-3 and TRBJ1-6; 8 bases fit TRBD1. Per germline, CDR1 LGHNA and CDR2 YSLEER. V trimming: 4 bases; J trimming: 6 bases; junction bases outside the gene matches: 8. This CDR3 is built from 16 residues.